The source of this T cell receptor (beta chain) is a study of vaccination and CD4 T cells after COVID-19. The overall study: Participants were administered two doses of either the BNT162b2 or the mRNA-1273 vaccine. Cells were stimulated with overlapping spike peptide pools from SARS-CoV-2, HCoV-NL63, HCoV-OC43 and HCoV-229E.

Trimming stripped 7 bases from V and 5 bases from J, with 14 bases between. Germline V CDR1 and CDR2: SNHLY, FYNNEI. This CDR3 region has 13 residues. This clonotype was counted only a few times. Its target is not known. Treatment indicated: roughly nine-day PBMC culture with coronavirus spike peptide pools or control peptides (ViraFEST assay). With peptide pools, ViraFEST first expanded antigen-specific T cells and afterwards sequenced their TCRs. Cultured CD4+ T cell DNA underwent sequencing with the Oncomine TCR Beta short-read assay. TCRdb reprocessed the PCR reads via MiXCR and lists one record per CDR3 protein. Of about 10,000 distinct CDR3 sequences listed, 28% are singletons.

The origin of this receptor is a human donor who had recovered from COVID-19. This sample comprised CD4+ T cells from blood, cultured in vitro, obtained after SARS-CoV-2 vaccination. The chain recombines TRBV2 with TRBJ1-2; a possible D gene is TRBD1 (6 bases). This chain's CDR3 is CASTRTEDYGYTF. Here the CDR3 DNA reads TGTGCCAGCACCCGGACAGAGGATTATGGCTACACCTTC.